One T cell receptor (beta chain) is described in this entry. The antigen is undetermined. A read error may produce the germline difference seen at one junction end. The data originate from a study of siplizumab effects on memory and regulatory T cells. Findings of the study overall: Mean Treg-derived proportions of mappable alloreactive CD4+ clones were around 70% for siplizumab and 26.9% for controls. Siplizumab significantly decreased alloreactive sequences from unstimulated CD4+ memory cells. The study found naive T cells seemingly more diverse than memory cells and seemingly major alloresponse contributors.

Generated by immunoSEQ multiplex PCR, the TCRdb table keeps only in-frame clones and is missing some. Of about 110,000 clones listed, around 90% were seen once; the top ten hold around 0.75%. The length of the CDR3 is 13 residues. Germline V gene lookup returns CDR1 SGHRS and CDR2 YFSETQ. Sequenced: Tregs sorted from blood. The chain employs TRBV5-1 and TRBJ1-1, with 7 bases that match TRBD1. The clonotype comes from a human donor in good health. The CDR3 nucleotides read TGTGCCAGCAGCTTTCAGGGGGGAACTGAAGCTTTCTTT. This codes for CASSFQGGTEAFF.